Listed below are T cell receptor beta chains from one sample, sequenced in a study of Graves' ophthalmopathy and Graves' hyperthyroidism. TCRdb passed the multiplex PCR reads through MiXCR, listing each CDR3 protein once. Of about 600,000 distinct CDR3 sequences detected, less than 40% appear once; the ten largest clones hold 3.5% to 5%. Sequencing was done on a sample of peripheral blood or thyroid tissue (not recorded which). The receptors were gathered from an adult man with Graves' hyperthyroidism. The CDR3 runs from the conserved cysteine through the conserved F or W. A D gene is named only where the DNA matches it firmly. Clone size is shown for a subset of rows, as once, few, many or a class of expanded clone.

d_call,v_call,clone_size,j_call,cdr3_nt,cdr3_aa
NA,TRBV7-8,NA,TRBJ2-5,TGTGCCAGCAGCCCCCACGTCCAGGAGACCCAGTACTTC,CASSPHVQETQYF
NA,TRBV24-1,few,TRBJ2-3,TGTGCCACCAGTGATTTCTTACAGTCCACAGATACGCAGTATTTT,CATSDFLQSTDTQYF
NA,TRBV29-1,NA,TRBJ1-1,TGCAGCTTGGCGGGGACGCCGGGCAACACTGAAGCTTTCTTT,CSLAGTPGNTEAFF
TRBD2,TRBV20-1,NA,TRBJ2-7,TGCAGTGCTAGAGCTTTTGGACTAGCGGGAGTTATCGGCGAGCAGTACTTC,CSARAFGLAGVIGEQYF
TRBD2,TRBV3-1,few,TRBJ2-7,TGTGCCAGCAGACGGGGACTAGCGGCCTCCTACGAGCAGTACTTC,CASRRGLAASYEQYF
TRBD1,TRBV28,few,TRBJ1-2,TGTGCCAGCAGACAAGGTGGACAGGGGGGAGACTATGGCTACACCTTC,CASRQGGQGGDYGYTF
NA,TRBV7-9,many,TRBJ1-6,TGTGCCAGCAGCTTAGTGCCAGTGAATTCACCCCTCCACTTT,CASSLVPVNSPLHF
NA,TRBV10-2,NA,TRBJ1-5,TGCGCCAGCAGTGAGTCGCACCAAGATCAGCCCCAGCATTTT,CASSESHQDQPQHF
NA,TRBV19,NA,TRBJ2-3,TGTGCCAGTAGTAATCAGCAGGCTGAGAACACAGATACGCAGTATTTT,CASSNQQAENTDTQYF
NA,TRBV5-5,NA,TRBJ2-2,TGTGCCAGCACCCCGATAGCAGGAGTAGGCACCGGGGAGCTGTTTTTT,CASTPIAGVGTGELFF
NA,TRBV5-1,NA,TRBJ1-5,TGCGCCAGCAGGATGGACTGGAGCTCCTACGAGCATTTT,CASRMDWSSYEHF
NA,TRBV7-9,NA,TRBJ2-6,TGTGCCAGCAGCTTAGGGTCCAGCGGAAGCTCTGGGGCCAACATCCTGACTTTC,CASSLGSSGSSGANILTF
TRBD2,TRBV5-1,NA,TRBJ2-3,TGCGCCAGCAGGGCCGGGACTAGCGACACAGATACGCAGTATTTT,CASRAGTSDTDTQYF
NA,TRBV3-1,NA,TRBJ2-5,TGTGCCAGCAGCCAAGAGCACAGGGAAGGAGGAGAGACCCAGTACTTC,CASSQEHREGGETQYF
NA,TRBV20-1,NA,TRBJ2-3,TGCAGTGCTAGGAGGGGGGGCGAAGATACGCAGTATTTT,CSARRGGEDTQYF
TRBD1,TRBV29-1,many,TRBJ1-1,TGCAGCGCCGACAGGGATTCCACTGAAGCTTTCTTT,CSADRDSTEAFF
TRBD1,TRBV5-1,many,TRBJ1-2,TGCGCCAGCACCCTGACAGGGGTGGATGGCTACACCTTC,CASTLTGVDGYTF
NA,TRBV10-3,many,TRBJ2-5,TGTGCCATCAGTGACGGACAGGGAGGGGAGACCCAGTACTTC,CAISDGQGGETQYF
NA,TRBV28,few,TRBJ2-2,TGTGCCAGCAGTTTAAGGGTCAGCGCCTCCCAATACACCGGGGAGCTGTTTTTT,CASSLRVSASQYTGELFF
TRBD2,TRBV4-1,few,TRBJ2-2,TGCGCCAGCAGCCAAGAGGGACTAGCGGAGCCGAACACCGGGGAGCTGTTTTTT,CASSQEGLAEPNTGELFF
TRBD2,TRBV7-9,many,TRBJ2-7,TGTGCCAGCAGCTTAGCGCTCGCGGGAGGGCCGGTGGACGAGCAGTACTTC,CASSLALAGGPVDEQYF
TRBD1,TRBV7-9,NA,TRBJ2-5,TGTGCCAGCAGCTTATTTGACAGGGGTCGTCCAGAGACCCAGTACTTC,CASSLFDRGRPETQYF
TRBD1,TRBV24-1,many,TRBJ1-1,TGTGCCACCAGCCCGACAGGGACCACTGAAGCTTTCTTT,CATSPTGTTEAFF
TRBD1,TRBV29-1,NA,TRBJ2-5,TGCAGCGTTGGACAGGGGGTTTATGGAGAGACCCAGTACTTC,CSVGQGVYGETQYF
TRBD2,TRBV19,many,TRBJ2-6,TGTGCCAGTAGTAAGCTAGCGGGAGTATCCGGGGCCAACGTCCTGACTTTC,CASSKLAGVSGANVLTF
NA,TRBV7-8,NA,TRBJ1-1,TGTGCCAGCAGCAAAGAATTGACAGTATTGTACACTGAAGCTTTCTTT,CASSKELTVLYTEAFF
TRBD1,TRBV6-2/TRBV6-3,NA,TRBJ2-7,TGTGCCGTCTCCAAACCGGGACAGGGATCCTACGAGCAGTACTTC,CAVSKPGQGSYEQYF
TRBD1,TRBV15,many,TRBJ1-4,TGTGCCACCAGCAGACCAGGACAGGGAACTAATGAAAAACTGTTTTTT,CATSRPGQGTNEKLFF
TRBD1,TRBV28,NA,TRBJ2-7,TGTGCCAGCAGTTCCGGGACAGGGGGTGTGGTCCCCTCCTACGAGCAGTACTTC,CASSSGTGGVVPSYEQYF
NA,TRBV2,NA,TRBJ1-4,TGTGCCAGCAGTTACTCGACGGCCCGAAATGAAAAACTGTTTTTT,CASSYSTARNEKLFF
TRBD1,TRBV12-3/TRBV12-4,many,TRBJ2-7,TGTGCCAGCAGCCCCGACAGGGGAGAGCAGTACTTC,CASSPDRGEQYF
NA,TRBV7-9,NA,TRBJ1-5,TGTGCCAGCAGCTTATTTACCGGGGGGTACGAGACCCAGCATTTT,CASSLFTGGYETQHF